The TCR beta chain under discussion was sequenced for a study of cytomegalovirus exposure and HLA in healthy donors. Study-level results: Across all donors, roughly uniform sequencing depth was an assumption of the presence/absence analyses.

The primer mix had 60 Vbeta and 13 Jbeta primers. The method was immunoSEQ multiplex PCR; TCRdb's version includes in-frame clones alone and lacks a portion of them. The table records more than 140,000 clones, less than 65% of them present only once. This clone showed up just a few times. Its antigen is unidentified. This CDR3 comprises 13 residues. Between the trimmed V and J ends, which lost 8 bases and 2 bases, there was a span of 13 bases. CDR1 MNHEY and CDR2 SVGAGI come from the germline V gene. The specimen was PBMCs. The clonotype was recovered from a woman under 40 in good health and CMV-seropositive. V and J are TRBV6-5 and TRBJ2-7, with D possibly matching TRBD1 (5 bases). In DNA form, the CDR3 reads TGTGCCAGCGGCAGGGCCCCACCCTACGAGCAGTACTTC. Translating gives CASGRAPPYEQYF.